The rows below give T cell receptor beta chains drawn from one sample of a study of T cell responses to AZD1222 COVID-19 vaccine. The table came from immunoSEQ multiplex PCR; TCRdb's copy has only in-frame clones and leaves some out. The repertoire holds some 99,000 clones, with approximately 90% as singletons. Sample: peripheral blood, taken on day 0 of AZD1222 vaccination. The receptors originated from an adult in good health. Each CDR3 is given with its conserved first and last residue. D genes are given only for firm matches. Not all rows give a size; the values are once, few, many and, for expanded clones, a class.

>TRBJ1-5|13|NA|NA|TRBV9
TGTGCCAGCAGCGTAGGCTCGGCCCAGCCCCAGCATTTT
CASSVGSAQPQHF
>TRBJ1-5|13|NA|NA|TRBV19
TGTGCCAGTAGAGGGCGTGGCAATCAGCCCCAGCATTTT
CASRGRGNQPQHF
>TRBJ1-6|13|NA|NA|TRBV3-1/TRBV3-2
TGTGCCAGCAGCCAAGATCAGTTTGGGTCCCTCCACTTT
CASSQDQFGSLHF
>TRBJ2-3|16|NA|TRBD2|TRBV9
TGTGCCAGCAGCGTAGAGGGACGGGGGGACACAGATACGCAGTATTTT
CASSVEGRGDTDTQYF
>TRBJ1-2|11|NA|NA|TRBV25-1
TGTGCCAGCAGTGACGTGGGTGGCTACACCTTC
CASSDVGGYTF
>TRBJ2-7|15|once|TRBD1|TRBV5-1
TGCGCCAGCAGTTTATCCGGGACAGGGGTATCCGAGCAGTACTTC
CASSLSGTGVSEQYF
>TRBJ1-1|14|NA|NA|TRBV14
TGTGCCAGCAGCCACCATAACCGTAACACTGAAGCTTTCTTT
CASSHHNRNTEAFF
>TRBJ2-1|14|NA|NA|TRBV20-1
TGCAGTGCTAGTTGGCCGGTTAGCTACAATGAGCAGTTCTTC
CSASWPVSYNEQFF
>TRBJ2-1|16|NA|TRBD2|TRBV19
TGTGCCAGTAGTCTCCCGGGAGCGGGAGGGCCCTCGGAGCAGTTCTTC
CASSLPGAGGPSEQFF
>TRBJ1-2|15|once|NA|TRBV19
TGTGCCAGTAGTATAGAACGAGGGGGAGGAAATGGCTACACCTTC
CASSIERGGGNGYTF
>TRBJ1-2|14|NA|NA|TRBV2
TGTGCCAGCAGTGAAAGGGTGGCGAGCTATGGCTACACCTTC
CASSERVASYGYTF
>TRBJ1-5|15|NA|TRBD1|TRBV28
TGTGCCAGCAGTTTCCGGGACAGGGGGGATCAGCCCCAGCATTTT
CASSFRDRGDQPQHF
>TRBJ1-1|14|once|TRBD1|TRBV6-2/TRBV6-3
TGTGCCAGCAGTGGGGACAGGAGGTCTACTGAAGCTTTCTTT
CASSGDRRSTEAFF
>TRBJ2-1|18|NA|TRBD2|TRBV7-9
TGTGCCAGCAGCTTAGGAGTACTAGCGGGATCCTCCTACAATGAGCAGTTCTTC
CASSLGVLAGSSYNEQFF
>TRBJ1-2|13|NA|TRBD1|TRBV19
TGTGCCGCCAACCAGGGGGGCCGTAGTGGCTACACCTTC
CAANQGGRSGYTF
>TRBJ2-1|15|NA|TRBD1|TRBV5-1
TGCGCCAGCAGCTCTACAGGGGGCAGTTCCAATGAGCAGTTCTTC
CASSSTGGSSNEQFF
>TRBJ2-5|15|NA|NA|TRBV11-3
TGTGCCAGCAGCTTAGGAGGGTTGAACAAAGAGACCCAGTACTTC
CASSLGGLNKETQYF
>TRBJ2-1|15|NA|TRBD2|TRBV24-1
TGTGCCACCAGTGATGGGGGACTAGCGCTCAATGAGCAGTTCTTC
CATSDGGLALNEQFF
>TRBJ2-1|11|NA|NA|TRBV3-1/TRBV3-2
TGTGCCAGCAGCCAAGACGCCCCTAAGGTCTTC
CASSQDAPKVF
>TRBJ2-3|13|NA|NA|TRBV4-2
TGTGCCAGCAGCCAAGTTTGGGCCGATACGCAGTATTTT
CASSQVWADTQYF
>TRBJ2-3|17|NA|NA|TRBV4-2
TGTGCCAGCAGCCAAGAGGGCAGGGTAATTGGGACAGATACGCAGTATTTT
CASSQEGRVIGTDTQYF
>TRBJ1-1|13|NA|NA|TRBV6-5
TGTGCCAGCAGTTACAATTTGAACACTGAAGCTTTCTTT
CASSYNLNTEAFF
>TRBJ1-5|13|NA|TRBD1|TRBV6-5
TGTGCCAGCAGTCGGGACAGGGGACAGCCCCAGCATTTT
CASSRDRGQPQHF